The subject of this entry is one TCR beta chain. Its antigen is unknown. The record originates from a study of cytomegalovirus exposure and HLA in healthy donors. Overall study findings and caveats: Earlier results showed most TCR beta V segments being productive about 90% or about 30% of the time.

CDR3 length equals 14 residues. Germline CDR1 is MNHNS and CDR2 is SASEGT. Germline trimming cut 7 bases from V and 4 bases from J; bases unmatched to any gene: 5. Use of 60 Vbeta and 13 Jbeta primers characterized the PCR. The protocol was immunoSEQ multiplex PCR, while the TCRdb copy is restricted to in-frame clones and leaves out a portion. The sample lists about 140,000 clones, 70% occurring once. This rearrangement joins TRBV6-1 to TRBJ2-3, with 10 positions matching TRBD2. Sequenced material: PBMCs. The source of this sequence is a woman in her 30s in good health and CMV-seronegative. In DNA form, the CDR3 reads TGTGCCAGCACATTAGCGGGGGGAGCAGATACGCAGTATTTT. Translation gives CASTLAGGADTQYF.